These 9 T cell receptor beta chains were all obtained from the same sample, sequenced in a study of radiotherapy plus CTLA-4 blockade in lung cancer. TCRdb's copy holds only in-frame clones and misses some; the assay was immunoSEQ multiplex PCR. The sample has 85,000 to 100,000 clones; 72% are singletons. The source material was peripheral blood, sampled from a patient treated with radiotherapy plus ipilimumab. These receptors were obtained from a human donor with non-small cell lung cancer that progressed on radiotherapy plus ipilimumab.

The V and J genes are TRBV30 and TRBJ2-7; no definite D call. Germline V gives CDR1 GTSNPN, CDR2 SVGIG (reference sequence). The CDR3 spans 12 residues. Trimming pared 3 bases from V and 2 bases from J, leaving 8 bases between. The chain's CDR3 is CAWSLGAYEQYF. CDR3 nucleotides: TGTGCCTGGAGCCTTGGTGCCTACGAGCAGTACTTC.

The chain uses TRBV6-1 and TRBJ1-2; 9 bases agree with TRBD1. J lost 6 bases, V lost 5 bases, and 7 bases had no gene match. CDR3 length: 14 amino acids. The germline V gene encodes CDR1 MNHNS and CDR2 SASEGT. CDR3 protein: CASSFTGGGNGYTF. DNA of the CDR3: TGTGCCAGCAGTTTTACAGGGGGCGGTAATGGCTACACCTTC.

Only one count was recorded for this clone. This chain links TRBV2 with TRBJ2-1; 10 nucleotides match TRBD2. The ends lost 9 bases at V and 7 bases at J; junction bases unmatched: 12. CDR1 is SNHLY and CDR2 is FYNNEI in the germline V gene. The CDR3 is 15 amino acids. In DNA form, the CDR3 reads TGTGCCAGTTTTCCGGGACTAGCGACGATTAATGAGCAGTTCTTC. This codes for CASFPGLATINEQFF.

The chain uses TRBV28 and TRBJ2-5; perhaps TRBD2 as D (5 bases). The CDR3 length is 16 residues. Germline assignment: CDR1 MDHEN and CDR2 SYDVKM. The V end lost 3 bases, the J end lost 3 bases, and 17 bases lay between the germline ends. CDR3 sequence: CASSFLSGQVKETQYF. Written as DNA, the CDR3 is TGTGCCAGCAGTTTTTTGAGCGGCCAGGTTAAAGAGACCCAGTACTTC.

This clone was detected only a few times. The J gene is TRBJ2-5, the V gene TRBV4-1; 8 nucleotides agree with TRBD1. The CDR3 contains 14 residues. Germline V gene data show CDR1 as MGHRA and CDR2 as YSYEKL. With 3 bases clipped from V and 10 bases from J, the junction kept 10 bases outside the gene matches. The CDR3, as DNA: TGCGCCAGCAGCCAGCAGGGGGCAGACGGGGACCAGTACTTC. It translates to CASSQQGADGDQYF.

The chain is built from TRBV27 and TRBJ2-5; 14 bases map to TRBD2. The CDR3 runs to 15 residues. J gave up 7 bases and V 6 bases, and 7 bases lay outside the gene matches. The V gene's germline CDR1 is MNHEY and CDR2 SMNVEV (reference sequence). CDR3 region: CASSPGLAGAGTQYF. The DNA of the CDR3 is TGTGCCAGCAGCCCGGGACTAGCGGGGGCTGGGACCCAGTACTTC.

V is TRBV25-1 and J is TRBJ2-2; 7 bases are a match to TRBD1. The CDR3 runs to 15 residues. Germline CDR1 reads MGHDK; CDR2 reads SYGVNS. The trim removed 8 bases at V and 3 bases at J, leaving 9 bases unmatched. CDR3 in amino acids: CASREGTAYTGELFF. Written as DNA, the CDR3 is TGTGCCAGCCGGGAAGGGACAGCATACACCGGGGAGCTGTTTTTT.

J is TRBJ1-6 and V is TRBV6-5; 7 bases are a match to TRBD1. The CDR3 extends over 14 amino acids. The germline V gene has CDR1 MNHEY and CDR2 SVGAGI. Trimming removed 4 bases from V and 7 bases from J; junction bases left unmatched: 4. The CDR3 here is CASSFRGPNSPLHF. The DNA for the CDR3 is TGTGCCAGCAGTTTTAGGGGGCCGAATTCACCCCTCCACTTT.

The chain is built from TRBV11-3 and TRBJ1-1; D gene uncertain. V shed 0 bases and J shed 1 base, with 3 bases lying between them. CDR3 size: 13 residues. Germline values: CDR1 SGHNT, CDR2 YENEEA. In DNA form, the CDR3 reads TGTGCCAGCAGCTTAGAGGAGAACACTGAAGCTTTCTTT. Encoded protein: CASSLEENTEAFF.